The next 2 T cell receptor beta chains were all read from a single sample in a study of T cell changes during pregnancy in multiple sclerosis. Profiling relied on immunoSEQ multiplex PCR, and the TCRdb table lists in-frame clones only, not all of them. The sample lists about 81,000 clones, about 93% occurring once. Specimen: peripheral blood, collected in the third trimester of pregnancy. The source of these receptors is a female donor in good health, enrolled as a control in a pregnancy study.

This chain links TRBV4-1 with TRBJ1-2, with D perhaps matching TRBD1 (6 bases). V was clipped by 3 bases and J by 6 bases, with 26 bases between them. This CDR3 contains 18 residues. The V gene's germline CDR1 is MGHRA and CDR2 YSYEKL. Here the CDR3 DNA reads TGCGCCAGCAGCCACGTACCGGGGGGGCGGATGGATAGGGATGGCTACACCTTC. As protein: CASSHVPGGRMDRDGYTF.

The genes are TRBV4-2 and TRBJ2-5; tentatively, D is TRBD1 (6 bases). The CDR3 length is 15 residues. CDR1 and CDR2 from the germline V gene are LGHNA and YNFKEQ. Between the trimmed V and J ends, which lost 3 bases and 5 bases, there was a span of 16 bases. CDR3 in amino acids: CASSQRLRGFETQYF. The DNA for the CDR3 is TGTGCCAGCAGCCAGCGTCTGAGGGGGTTCGAGACCCAGTACTTC.